This TCR beta chain was obtained from a study of T cell responses to AZD1222 COVID-19 vaccine. Clones were sequenced by immunoSEQ multiplex PCR, and TCRdb holds only the in-frame ones, with some missing. This table holds about 100,000 clones, more than 70% found once. Study-level points and caveats: Close to half of spike-specific TCRs reportedly recognize unmutated variant regions.

This CDR3 comprises 12 residues. V was clipped by 5 bases and J by 7 bases, with 12 bases between them. Germline V gene lookup returns CDR1 MDHEN and CDR2 SYDVKM. Worth noting for this clone: Antigen: not known.

The V call is TRBV28, the J call TRBJ2-7, with D maybe TRBD1 (7 bases). The TCR was taken from an adult in good health. This sample comprised peripheral blood, obtained on day 0 of AZD1222 vaccination. The DNA of the CDR3 is TGTGCCAGCAGTAAACAGGGGAGGGAGCAGTACTTC. This translates into CASSKQGREQYF.